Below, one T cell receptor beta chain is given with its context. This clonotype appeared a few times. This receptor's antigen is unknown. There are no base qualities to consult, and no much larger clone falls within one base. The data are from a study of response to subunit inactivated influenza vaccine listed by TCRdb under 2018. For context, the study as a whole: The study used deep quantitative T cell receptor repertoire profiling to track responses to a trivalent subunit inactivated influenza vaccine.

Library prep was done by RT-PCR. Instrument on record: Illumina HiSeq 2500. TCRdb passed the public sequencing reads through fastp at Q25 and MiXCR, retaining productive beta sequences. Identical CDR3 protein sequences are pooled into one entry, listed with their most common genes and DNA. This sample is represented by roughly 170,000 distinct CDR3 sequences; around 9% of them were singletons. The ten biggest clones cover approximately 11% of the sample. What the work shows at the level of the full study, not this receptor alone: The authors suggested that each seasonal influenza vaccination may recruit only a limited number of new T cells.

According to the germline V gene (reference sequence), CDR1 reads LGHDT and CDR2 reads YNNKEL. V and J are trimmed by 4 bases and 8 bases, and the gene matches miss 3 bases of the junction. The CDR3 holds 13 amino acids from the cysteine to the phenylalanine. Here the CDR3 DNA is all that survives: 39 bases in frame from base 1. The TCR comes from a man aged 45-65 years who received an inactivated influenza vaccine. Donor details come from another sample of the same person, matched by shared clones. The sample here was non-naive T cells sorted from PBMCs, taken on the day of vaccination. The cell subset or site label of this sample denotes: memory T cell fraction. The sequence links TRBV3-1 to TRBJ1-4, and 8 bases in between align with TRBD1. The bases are TGTGCCAGCAGCCGCCAGGGGGCAGAAAAACTGTTTTTT. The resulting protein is CASSRQGAEKLFF.